The 21 T cell receptor beta chains below come from one sample, sequenced in a study of cytomegalovirus exposure and HLA in healthy donors. The PCR was carried out with 60 Vbeta primers and 13 Jbeta primers. Clones were read by immunoSEQ multiplex PCR, and TCRdb kept only the in-frame ones, dropping some. The top ten hold about 0.84% of the sample, which has around 200,000 clones, around 86% seen once. What was sequenced was PBMCs. Receptors were obtained from a woman younger than 35 in good health and CMV-seronegative.

This clone was seen once. V usage is TRBV29-1 and J usage is TRBJ2-2, with 10 bases lining up with TRBD2. Germline values: CDR1 SQVTM, CDR2 ANQGSEA. The CDR3 is made up of 17 amino acids. V was pared by 3 bases and J by 0 bases, with 7 bases of the junction left unmatched. CDR3 residues: CSVDGGSGGTNTGELFF. The CDR3 coding sequence is TGCAGCGTTGACGGGGGTAGCGGGGGGACGAACACCGGGGAGCTGTTTTTT.

The chain combines TRBV5-1 with TRBJ1-4; tentative D call: TRBD1 (6 bases). The V gene's germline CDR1 is SGHRS and CDR2 YFSETQ. The CDR3 sequence is 17 residues long. The V and J ends lost 1 base and 7 bases respectively, with 20 bases between them. CDR3 DNA: TGCGCCAGCAGCTTGCCAAGGAACGGGACAAGTTTTGAAAAACTGTTTTTT. Its protein product is CASSLPRNGTSFEKLFF.

The chain couples TRBV2 to TRBJ2-5; 15 bases agree with TRBD2. Unmatched junction bases numbered 7, after V lost 3 bases and J lost 5 bases. This CDR3 comprises 17 residues. Germline CDR1 is SNHLY and CDR2 is FYNNEI. The CDR3, as DNA: TGTGCCAGCAGTGATTGGACTAGCGGGAGGGCCCGGGAGACCCAGTACTTC. Translation: CASSDWTSGRARETQYF.

The V call is TRBV6-5, the J call TRBJ2-1, with D possibly TRBD2 on 6 matching bases. Per germline, CDR1 MNHEY and CDR2 SVGAGI. CDR3 length: 14 residues. Trimming shortened V by 5 bases and J by 2 bases, and 10 bases separated the two germline ends. This CDR3 is CASSPLAPYNEQFF. CDR3 sequence (DNA): TGTGCCAGCAGTCCTCTAGCGCCCTACAATGAGCAGTTCTTC.

The chain uses TRBV2 and TRBJ1-1; a possible D gene is TRBD1 (5 bases). The V end lost 4 bases, the J end lost 11 bases, and 17 bases lay between the germline ends. The CDR3 has 13 residues. CDR1 and CDR2 (germline): SNHLY, FYNNEI. The CDR3: CASSAETAAWAFF. The CDR3 nucleotides read TGTGCCAGCAGTGCAGAGACAGCTGCCTGGGCTTTCTTT.

The chain recombines TRBV11-3 with TRBJ2-2; 10 positions match TRBD2. Germline CDR1 and CDR2: SGHNT and YENEEA. The CDR3 sequence is 14 residues long. The trim removed 2 bases at V and 6 bases at J, leaving 0 bases unmatched. CDR3 amino acids: CASSLLAGAGELFF. The CDR3 DNA reads as TGTGCCAGCAGCTTACTAGCGGGAGCCGGGGAGCTGTTTTTT.

The gene calls are TRBV7-2 and TRBJ2-4; 8 bases line up with TRBD2. The CDR3 covers 16 residues. Germline CDR1 SGHTA, CDR2 FQGNSA. Trimming cost V 5 bases and J 0 bases; bases outside gene matches: 6. CDR3: CASSPGLGGAKNIQYF. The CDR3 bases are TGTGCCAGCAGCCCGGGACTAGGGGGAGCCAAAAACATTCAGTACTTC.

The V call is TRBV6-4, the J call TRBJ2-1; TRBD2 matches 14 bases. Germline CDR1 is MRHNA and CDR2 is SNTAGT. V lost 3 bases to trimming and J lost 10 bases; unmatched junction nucleotides: 8. This CDR3 region has 16 residues. CDR3 sequence reads: CASSEQGLAGVGEQFF. CDR3 DNA sequence: TGTGCCAGCAGTGAACAGGGACTAGCGGGAGTTGGGGAGCAGTTCTTC.

The chain is built from TRBV7-2 and TRBJ2-3, with 7 bases identical to TRBD2. The CDR3 totals 16 residues. J was trimmed by 1 base and V by 5 bases; bases with no gene match: 9. Per germline, CDR1 SGHTA and CDR2 FQGNSA. The CDR3 sequence is CASSLDPAGGTDTQYF. CDR3 coding DNA: TGTGCCAGCAGCCTAGACCCGGCGGGAGGCACAGATACGCAGTATTTT.

The chain uses TRBV15 and TRBJ2-1; TRBD2 matches at 8 bases. The CDR3 has 14 residues. V was clipped by 1 base and J by 7 bases; unmatched bases: 3. The germline V gene has CDR1 LNHNV and CDR2 YYDKDF (reference sequence). The CDR3 protein is CATSRVSGKNEQFF. The CDR3 nucleotides read TGTGCCACCAGCAGAGTTAGCGGGAAAAATGAGCAGTTCTTC.

V gene TRBV27 combines with J gene TRBJ2-7; 11 nucleotides agree with TRBD2. The CDR3 has 14 amino acids. The germline V gene has CDR1 MNHEY and CDR2 SMNVEV (reference sequence). The ends lost 5 bases at V and 3 bases at J; junction bases unmatched: 3. The CDR3 spells CASSGGTSGYEQYF. CDR3 in DNA: TGTGCCAGCAGTGGGGGGACTAGCGGCTACGAGCAGTACTTC.

The chain joins TRBV29-1 to TRBJ1-2; D remains unclear. The germline gives CDR1 SQVTM, CDR2 ANQGSEA. There are 10 residues in the CDR3. V shed 6 bases and J shed 6 bases, with 8 bases lying between them. The CDR3 sequence: CSVRGDGYTF. The CDR3 DNA reads as TGCAGCGTCCGGGGTGATGGCTACACCTTC.

This chain links TRBV5-1 with TRBJ1-3, with D perhaps TRBD1 (5 bases). Germline assignment: CDR1 SGHRS and CDR2 YFSETQ. Trimming stripped 0 bases from V and 0 bases from J, with 10 bases between. The CDR3 has 16 amino acids. The CDR3 nucleotides are TGCGCCAGCAGCTTGGATGGGGCCCGCTCTGGAAACACCATATATTTT. Translation gives CASSLDGARSGNTIYF.

This clone was detected only once. The chain has TRBV5-1 and TRBJ1-1, with D perhaps TRBD1 (6 bases). V lost 1 base to trimming and J lost 4 bases, with 17 bases between them. This CDR3 region has 16 residues. Germline loops: CDR1 SGHRS, CDR2 YFSETQ. The CDR3 sequence is CASSLLPGGRGTEAFF. The CDR3 region has the DNA TGCGCCAGCAGCTTGCTCCCGGGGGGCCGGGGCACTGAAGCTTTCTTT. The full variable domain, its missing parts supplied by reference TRBV5-1 and TRBJ1-1, is KAGVTQTPRYLIKTRGQQVTLSCSPISGHRSVSWYQQTPGQGLQFLFEYFSETQRNKGNFPGRFSGRQFSNSRSEMNVSTLELGDSALYLCASSLLPGGRGTEAFFGQGTRLTVV.

This clone occurred a few times. The chain has TRBV11-2 and TRBJ2-7, with D tentatively TRBD1 (6 bases). The germline gives CDR1 SGHAT, CDR2 FQNNGV. The CDR3 length is 16 residues. Trimming pared 1 base from V and 2 bases from J, leaving 15 bases between. This CDR3 is CASSLVAAGVPYEQYF. In nucleotides, the CDR3 is TGTGCCAGCAGCTTAGTCGCGGCAGGGGTTCCCTACGAGCAGTACTTC.

The genes are TRBV6-5 and TRBJ1-2; TRBD1 matches 7 bases. The length of the CDR3 is 13 residues. The germline V gene has CDR1 MNHEY and CDR2 SVGAGI. V was clipped by 6 bases and J by 9 bases; unmatched bases: 10. CDR3 amino acids: CASRLRQGQSYTF. The CDR3 coding sequence is TGTGCCAGCAGGCTCCGACAGGGTCAAAGCTACACCTTC.

The genes are TRBV7-8 and TRBJ2-5; 10 nucleotides agree with TRBD2. V shed 3 bases and J 1 base; nucleotides not matched to a gene: 5. Germline V gives CDR1 SGHVS, CDR2 FQNEAQ. The CDR3 consists of 16 residues. The CDR3 loop is CASSFKAGGGQETQYF. In DNA form, the CDR3 reads TGTGCCAGCAGCTTCAAAGCGGGAGGGGGCCAAGAGACCCAGTACTTC.

The chain has TRBV15 and TRBJ2-1; 10 nucleotides line up with TRBD2. Germline V gene data show CDR1 as LNHNV and CDR2 as YYDKDF (reference sequence). The CDR3 is made up of 15 amino acids. J lost 5 bases, V lost 8 bases, and 9 bases had no gene match. CDR3 sequence reads: CATFFPAGGHNEQFF. The CDR3 region has the DNA TGTGCCACCTTTTTCCCAGCGGGGGGGCACAATGAGCAGTTCTTC.

The J gene is TRBJ1-5, the V gene TRBV9; tentatively, D is TRBD1 (5 bases). The CDR3 length is 13 residues. Germline V gene data show CDR1 as SGDLS and CDR2 as YYNGEE. V was pared by 0 bases and J by 10 bases, with 11 bases between. The DNA of the CDR3 is TGTGCCAGCAGCGTAGGGACGGGGGGACCCCAGCATTTT. This gives the protein CASSVGTGGPQHF.

The chain has TRBV7-9 and TRBJ2-5; D may be TRBD2 (5 bases). The CDR3 is 17 amino acids. The germline V and J ends were trimmed by 5 bases and 5 bases, with 24 bases remaining between them. Germline V gene lookup returns CDR1 SEHNR and CDR2 FQNEAQ (reference sequence). CDR3 DNA sequence: TGTGCCAGCAGCCAGGCCCCCGGGGAGCCGGCGCAGGAGACCCAGTACTTC. This encodes CASSQAPGEPAQETQYF.

The genes are TRBV7-2 and TRBJ2-1; D is uncertain. V gave up 1 base and J gave up 2 bases, with 6 bases separating them. CDR3 length: 14 residues. CDR1 is SGHTA and CDR2 is FQGNSA in the germline V gene. The CDR3 sequence is CASSLGQTYNEQFF. CDR3 nucleotides: TGTGCCAGCAGCTTAGGGCAAACCTACAATGAGCAGTTCTTC.